This entry describes one T cell receptor beta chain. Its antigen is not known. The CDR3 end is not reached by the read, which stops 3 residues before it; the germline J gene fills it in. The method was immunoSEQ multiplex PCR; TCRdb's version includes in-frame clones alone and lacks a portion of them. This sample contains roughly 36,000 clones. V gave up 6 bases and J gave up 2 bases, with 7 bases separating them. The CDR3 runs to 12 residues. CDR1 is MDHEN, CDR2 SYDVKM, per germline. The data originate from a study of T cells in women clearing cervical HPV infection. Looking at the study overall: HLA type stays a possible confounder, typing being limited. Points from the study as a whole: Associations may precede or follow infection; HPV-specific or memory T cells were not isolated. Each sample's T-cell count was unknown, possibly confounding richness.

The V call is TRBV28, the J call TRBJ2-5, with no clear D. The TCR originated in a woman between 18 and 69 years old with a cervical HPV16 infection that either progressed to CIN3+ or cleared (not recorded which). The sample taken for sequencing was blood buffy coat. The CDR3 bases that were read are TGTGCCAGCAGCCTTTCTCAAGAGACC. Its translation is CASSLSQET. The complete CDR3 sequence is CASSLSQETQYF. Drawing the rest from reference TRBV28 and TRBJ2-5, the complete variable domain is DVKVTQSSRYLVKRTGEKVFLECVQDMDHENMFWYRQDPGLGLRLIYFSYDVKMKEKGDIPEGYSVSREKKERFSLILESASTNQTSMYLCASSLSQETQYFGPGTRLLVL.